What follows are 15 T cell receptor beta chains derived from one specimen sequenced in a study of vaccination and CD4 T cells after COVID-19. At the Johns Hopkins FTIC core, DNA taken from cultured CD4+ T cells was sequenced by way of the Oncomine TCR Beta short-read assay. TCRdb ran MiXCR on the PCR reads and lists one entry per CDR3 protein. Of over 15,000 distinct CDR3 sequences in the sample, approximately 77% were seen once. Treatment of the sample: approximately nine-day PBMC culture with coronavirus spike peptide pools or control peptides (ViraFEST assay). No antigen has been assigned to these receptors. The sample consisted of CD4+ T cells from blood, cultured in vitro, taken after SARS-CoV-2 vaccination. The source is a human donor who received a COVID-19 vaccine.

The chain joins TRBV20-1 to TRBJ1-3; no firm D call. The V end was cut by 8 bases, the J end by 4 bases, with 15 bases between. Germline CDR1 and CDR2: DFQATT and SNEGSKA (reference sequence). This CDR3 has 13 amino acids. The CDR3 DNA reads TGCAGTCCTAATTCTCCGGCGGGAAACACCATATATTTT. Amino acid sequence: CSPNSPAGNTIYF.

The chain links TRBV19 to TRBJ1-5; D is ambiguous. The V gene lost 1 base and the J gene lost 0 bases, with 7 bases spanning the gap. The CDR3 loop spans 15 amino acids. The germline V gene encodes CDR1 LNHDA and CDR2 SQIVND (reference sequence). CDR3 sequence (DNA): TGTGCCAGTAGTATAGGGCACCTTAGCAATCAGCCCCAGCATTTT. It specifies CASSIGHLSNQPQHF.

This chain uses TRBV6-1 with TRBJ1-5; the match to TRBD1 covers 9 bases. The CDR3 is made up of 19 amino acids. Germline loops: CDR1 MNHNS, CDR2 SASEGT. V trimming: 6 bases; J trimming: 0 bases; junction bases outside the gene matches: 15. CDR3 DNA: TGTGCCAGCAGGCACATAAAAGGACAGGGGAGTTATAGCAATCAGCCCCAGCATTTT. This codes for CASRHIKGQGSYSNQPQHF.

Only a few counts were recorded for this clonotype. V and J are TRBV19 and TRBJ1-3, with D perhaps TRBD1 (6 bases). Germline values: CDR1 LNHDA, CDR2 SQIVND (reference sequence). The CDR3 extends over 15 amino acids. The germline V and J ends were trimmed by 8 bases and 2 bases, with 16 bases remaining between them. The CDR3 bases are TGTGCCAGTTGGGGGCCGGGGTGGCCTGGAAACACCATATATTTT. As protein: CASWGPGWPGNTIYF.

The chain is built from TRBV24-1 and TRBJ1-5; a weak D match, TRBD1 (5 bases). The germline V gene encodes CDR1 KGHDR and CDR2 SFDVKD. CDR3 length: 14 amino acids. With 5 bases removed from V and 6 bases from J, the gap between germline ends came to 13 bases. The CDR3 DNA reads TGTGCCACCAGTGGGGGCTGGGCAATTCAGCCCCAGCATTTT. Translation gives CATSGGWAIQPQHF.

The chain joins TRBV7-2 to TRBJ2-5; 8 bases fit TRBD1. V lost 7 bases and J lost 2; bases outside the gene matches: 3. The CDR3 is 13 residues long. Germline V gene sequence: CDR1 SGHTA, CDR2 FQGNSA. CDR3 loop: CASTRTGQETQYF. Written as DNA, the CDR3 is TGTGCCAGCACTCGGACAGGGCAAGAGACCCAGTACTTC.

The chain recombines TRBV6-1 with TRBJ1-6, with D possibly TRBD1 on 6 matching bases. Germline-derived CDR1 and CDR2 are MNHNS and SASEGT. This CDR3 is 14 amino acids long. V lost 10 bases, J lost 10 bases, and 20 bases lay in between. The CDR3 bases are TGTGCCACCAAGCCGGGACAAGTATCCTCACCCCTCCACTTT. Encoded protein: CATKPGQVSSPLHF.

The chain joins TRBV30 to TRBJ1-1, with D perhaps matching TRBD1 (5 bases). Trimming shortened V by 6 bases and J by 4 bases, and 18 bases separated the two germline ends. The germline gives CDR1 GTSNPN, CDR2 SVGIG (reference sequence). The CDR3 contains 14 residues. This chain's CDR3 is CACPRQGRTTEAFF. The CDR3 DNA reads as TGTGCCTGTCCCCGGCAGGGAAGAACCACTGAAGCTTTCTTT.

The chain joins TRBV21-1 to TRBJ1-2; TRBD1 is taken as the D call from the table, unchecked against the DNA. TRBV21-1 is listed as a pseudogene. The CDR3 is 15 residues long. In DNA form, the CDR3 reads TGTGCCAGCAGCAAAGCCACAGGGCCGGGGTCTGGCTACACCTTC. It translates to CASSKATGPGSGYTF.

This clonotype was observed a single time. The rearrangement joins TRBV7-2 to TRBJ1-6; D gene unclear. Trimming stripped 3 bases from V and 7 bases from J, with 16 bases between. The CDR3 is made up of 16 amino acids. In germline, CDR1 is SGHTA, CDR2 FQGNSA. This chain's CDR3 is CASSFRAGLGNSPLHF. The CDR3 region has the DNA TGTGCCAGCAGCTTTCGAGCGGGGTTAGGGAATTCACCCCTCCACTTT.

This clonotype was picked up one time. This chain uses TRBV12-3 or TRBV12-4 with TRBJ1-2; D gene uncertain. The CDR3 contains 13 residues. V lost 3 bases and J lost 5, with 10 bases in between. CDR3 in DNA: TGTGCCAGCAGTTTGGGCTTGGTGTATGGCTACACCTTC. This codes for CASSLGLVYGYTF.

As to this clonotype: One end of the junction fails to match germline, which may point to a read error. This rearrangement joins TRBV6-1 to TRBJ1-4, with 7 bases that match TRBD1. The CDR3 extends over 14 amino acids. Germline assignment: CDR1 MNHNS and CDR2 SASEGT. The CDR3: CASRDRSGREKLLF. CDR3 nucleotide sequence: TGTGCCAGCAGGGACAGGAGCGGGCGGGAAAAACTGCTTTTT.

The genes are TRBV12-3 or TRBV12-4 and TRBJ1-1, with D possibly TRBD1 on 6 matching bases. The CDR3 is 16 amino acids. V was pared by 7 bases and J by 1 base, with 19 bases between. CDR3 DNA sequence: TGTGCCAGCACCCGGGACACACTAAATTGGAACACTGAAGCTTTCTTT. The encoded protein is CASTRDTLNWNTEAFF.

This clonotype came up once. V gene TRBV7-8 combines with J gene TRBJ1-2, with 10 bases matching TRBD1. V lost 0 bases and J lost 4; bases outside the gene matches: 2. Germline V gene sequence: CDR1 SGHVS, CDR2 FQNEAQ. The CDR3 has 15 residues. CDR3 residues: CASSLAGQGIYGYTF. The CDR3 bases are TGTGCCAGCAGCTTAGCGGGACAGGGGATCTATGGCTACACCTTC.

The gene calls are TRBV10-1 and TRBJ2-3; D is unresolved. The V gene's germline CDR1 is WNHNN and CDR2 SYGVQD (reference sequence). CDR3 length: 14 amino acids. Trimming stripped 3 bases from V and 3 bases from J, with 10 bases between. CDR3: CASSDGYLTDTQYF. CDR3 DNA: TGCGCCAGCAGTGACGGATACCTAACAGATACGCAGTATTTT.